The clone carrying this TCR beta chain appeared once. The data are from a study of control samples from healthy donors and cancer patients. Sequenced by immunoSEQ multiplex PCR; TCRdb stores in-frame clones only, minus some. The sample lists about 220,000 clones, around 94% occurring once. Looked up from germline, CDR1 is SGHKS and CDR2 is YYEKEE (reference sequence). The CDR3 covers 15 residues. The V end was cut by 7 bases, the J end by 0 bases, with 16 bases between. This sequence joins TRBV5-5 and TRBJ1-2, with D uncertain. Material: blood. The TCR sequence derives from a man aged 45-65 years in good health. This CDR3 reads CASHRRGAANYGYTF. CDR3 in DNA: TGTGCCAGCCACCGTCGTGGAGCCGCTAACTATGGCTACACCTTC. The whole variable domain, filled in from reference TRBV5-5 and TRBJ1-2, reads DAGVTQSPTHLIKTRGQQVTLRCSPISGHKSVSWYQQVLGQGPQFIFQYYEKEERGRGNFPDRFSARQFPNYSSELNVNALLLGDSALYLCASHRRGAANYGYTFGSGTRLTVV.